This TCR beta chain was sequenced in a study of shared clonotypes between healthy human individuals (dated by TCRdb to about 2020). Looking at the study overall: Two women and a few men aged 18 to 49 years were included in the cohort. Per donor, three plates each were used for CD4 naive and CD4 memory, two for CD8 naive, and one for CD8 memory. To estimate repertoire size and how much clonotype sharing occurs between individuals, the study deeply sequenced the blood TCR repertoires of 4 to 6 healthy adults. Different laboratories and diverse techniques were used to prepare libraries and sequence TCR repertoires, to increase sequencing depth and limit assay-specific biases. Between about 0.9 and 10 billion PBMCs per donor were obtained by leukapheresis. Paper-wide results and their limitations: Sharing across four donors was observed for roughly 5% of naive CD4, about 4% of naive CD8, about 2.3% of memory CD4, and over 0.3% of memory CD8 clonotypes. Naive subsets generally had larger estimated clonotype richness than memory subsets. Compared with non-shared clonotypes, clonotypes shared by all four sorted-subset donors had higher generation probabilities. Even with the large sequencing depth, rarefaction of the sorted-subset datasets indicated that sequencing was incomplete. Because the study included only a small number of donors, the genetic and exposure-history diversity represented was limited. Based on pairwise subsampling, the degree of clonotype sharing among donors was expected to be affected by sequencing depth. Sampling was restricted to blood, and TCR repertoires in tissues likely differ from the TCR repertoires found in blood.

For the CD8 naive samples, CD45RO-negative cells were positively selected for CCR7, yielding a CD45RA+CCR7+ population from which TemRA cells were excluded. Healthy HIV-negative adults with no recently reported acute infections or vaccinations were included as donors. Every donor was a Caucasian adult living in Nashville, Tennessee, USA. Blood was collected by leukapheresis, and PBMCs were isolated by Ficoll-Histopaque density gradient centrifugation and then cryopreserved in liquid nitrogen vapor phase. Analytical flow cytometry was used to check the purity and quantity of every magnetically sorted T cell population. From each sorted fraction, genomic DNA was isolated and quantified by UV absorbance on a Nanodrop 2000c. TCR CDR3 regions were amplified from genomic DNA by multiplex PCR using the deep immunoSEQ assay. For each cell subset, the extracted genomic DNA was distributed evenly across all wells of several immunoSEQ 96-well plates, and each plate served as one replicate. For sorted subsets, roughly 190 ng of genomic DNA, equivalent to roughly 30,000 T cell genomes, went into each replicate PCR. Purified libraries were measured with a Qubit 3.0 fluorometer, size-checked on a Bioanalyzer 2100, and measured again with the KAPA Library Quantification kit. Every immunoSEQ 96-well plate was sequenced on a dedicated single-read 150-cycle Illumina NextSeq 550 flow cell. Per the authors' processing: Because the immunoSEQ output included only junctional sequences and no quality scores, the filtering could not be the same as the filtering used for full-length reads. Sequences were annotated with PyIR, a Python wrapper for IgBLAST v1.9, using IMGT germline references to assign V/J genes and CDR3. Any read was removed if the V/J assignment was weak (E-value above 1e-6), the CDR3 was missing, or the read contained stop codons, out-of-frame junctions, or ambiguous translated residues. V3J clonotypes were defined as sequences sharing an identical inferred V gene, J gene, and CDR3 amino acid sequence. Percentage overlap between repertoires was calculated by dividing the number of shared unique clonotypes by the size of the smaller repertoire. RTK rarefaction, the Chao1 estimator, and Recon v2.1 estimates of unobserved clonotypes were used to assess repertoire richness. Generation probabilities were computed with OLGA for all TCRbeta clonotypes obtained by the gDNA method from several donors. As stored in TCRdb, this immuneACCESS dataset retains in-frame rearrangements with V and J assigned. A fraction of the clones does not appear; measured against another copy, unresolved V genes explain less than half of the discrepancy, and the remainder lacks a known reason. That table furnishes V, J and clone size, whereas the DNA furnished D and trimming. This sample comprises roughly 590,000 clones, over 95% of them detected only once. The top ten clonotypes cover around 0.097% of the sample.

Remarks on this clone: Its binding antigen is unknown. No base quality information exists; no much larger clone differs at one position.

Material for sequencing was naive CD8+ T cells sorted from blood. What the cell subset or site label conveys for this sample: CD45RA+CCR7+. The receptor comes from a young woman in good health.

The CDR3 is CASSLFREVYEQYF. The nucleotide sequence reads TGTGCCAGCAGCTTGTTCAGGGAGGTCTACGAGCAGTACTTC. The chain was built from TRBV5-5 and TRBJ2-7, and TRBD2 may be the D gene, going by 6 matching bases. CDR1 and CDR2, looked up from the germline V gene (reference sequence), are SGHKS and YYEKEE. The junction shows trimming of 1 base on V and 3 bases on J, plus 11 bases between the germline ends. The CDR3 covers 14 residues, taking in both the cysteine and the phenylalanine. Only the CDR3 DNA stays, 42 bases, in frame from base 1.